The T cell receptor beta chain described here comes from a study of blood T cells in healthy people across ages. Trimming left V 5 bases short and J 0 bases short, with 11 bases between. This CDR3 spans 15 amino acids. Germline CDR1 SNHLY, CDR2 FYNNEI. Then a second PCR, running roughly 7 to 11 cycles, was carried out with a sample-barcoded 5' primer and a J-beta primer mix. TCRdb recomputed calls from the 5' RACE reads with MiXCR, one row per CDR3 protein. The table shows around 1,000,000 distinct CDR3 sequences, with roughly a quarter occurring only once. This same sample was also taken into another study, of T cells of mothers and their children.

This clonotype originated in a girl aged 2 to 10 in good health. The V call is TRBV2, the J call TRBJ2-1; maybe TRBD2 (5 bases). The specimen was blood. CDR3: CASSQSSSSYNEQFF. The CDR3 bases are TGTGCCAGCAGTCAGTCTAGCAGCTCCTACAATGAGCAGTTCTTC. The complete variable domain, with remaining parts taken from reference TRBV2 and TRBJ2-1, reads EPEVTQTPSHQVTQMGQEVILRCVPISNHLYFYWYRQILGQKVEFLVSFYNNEISEKSEIFDDQFSVERPDGSNFTLKIRSTKLEDSAMYFCASSQSSSSYNEQFFGPGTRLTVL.